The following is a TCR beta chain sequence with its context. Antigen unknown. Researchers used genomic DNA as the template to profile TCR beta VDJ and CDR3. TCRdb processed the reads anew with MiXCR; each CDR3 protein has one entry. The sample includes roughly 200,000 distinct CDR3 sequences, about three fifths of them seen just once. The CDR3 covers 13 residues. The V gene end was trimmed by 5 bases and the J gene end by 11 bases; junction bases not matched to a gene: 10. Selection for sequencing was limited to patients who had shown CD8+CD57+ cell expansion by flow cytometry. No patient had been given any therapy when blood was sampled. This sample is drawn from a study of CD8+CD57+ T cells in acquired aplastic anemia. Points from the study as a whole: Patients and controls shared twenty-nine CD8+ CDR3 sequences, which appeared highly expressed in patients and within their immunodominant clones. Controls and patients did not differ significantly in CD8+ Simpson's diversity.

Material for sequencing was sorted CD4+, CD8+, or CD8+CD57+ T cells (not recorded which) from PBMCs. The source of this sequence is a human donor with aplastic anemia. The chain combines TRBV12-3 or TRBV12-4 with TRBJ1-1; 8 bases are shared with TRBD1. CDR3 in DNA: TGTGCCAGCAGTCCCGGACAGGGTTGGTATGCTTTCTTT. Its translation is CASSPGQGWYAFF.